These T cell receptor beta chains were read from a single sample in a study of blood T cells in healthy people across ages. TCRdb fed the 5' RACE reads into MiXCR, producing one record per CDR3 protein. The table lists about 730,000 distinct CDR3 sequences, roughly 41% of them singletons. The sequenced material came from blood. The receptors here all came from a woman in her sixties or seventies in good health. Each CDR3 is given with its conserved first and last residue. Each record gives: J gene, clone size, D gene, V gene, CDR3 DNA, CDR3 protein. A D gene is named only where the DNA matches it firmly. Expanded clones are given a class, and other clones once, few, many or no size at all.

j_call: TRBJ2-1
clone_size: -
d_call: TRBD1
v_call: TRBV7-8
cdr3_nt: TGTGCCAGCAGCTTAGCTGGGACAGCGCAGTTCTTC
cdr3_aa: CASSLAGTAQFF

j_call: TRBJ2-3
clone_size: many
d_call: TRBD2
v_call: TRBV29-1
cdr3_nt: TGCAGCGTGACTGGACTAGCGGGGGGCACAGATACGCAGTATTTT
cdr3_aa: CSVTGLAGGTDTQYF

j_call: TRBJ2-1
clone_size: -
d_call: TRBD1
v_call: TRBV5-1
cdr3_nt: TGCGCCAGCAGCACCGGGACAGGATTCTACAATGAGCAGTTCTTC
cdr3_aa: CASSTGTGFYNEQFF

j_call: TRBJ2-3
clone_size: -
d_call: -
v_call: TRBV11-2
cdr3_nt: TGTGCCAGCAGCTTAGATCCCCAGATTCAAGATACGCAGTATTTT
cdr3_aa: CASSLDPQIQDTQYF

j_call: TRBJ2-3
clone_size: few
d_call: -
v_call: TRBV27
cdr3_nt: TGTGCCAGCAGTTTACGGGGATCAGATACGCAGTATTTT
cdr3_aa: CASSLRGSDTQYF

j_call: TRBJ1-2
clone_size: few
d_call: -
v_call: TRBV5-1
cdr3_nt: TGCGCCAGCAGCTTGGGGGCCGGGACCGCCCCAGGCTACACCTTC
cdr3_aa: CASSLGAGTAPGYTF

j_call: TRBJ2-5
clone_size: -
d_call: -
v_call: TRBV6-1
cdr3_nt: TGTGCCAGAAGTCAACAGTCATCTGAGACCCAGTACTTC
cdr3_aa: CARSQQSSETQYF

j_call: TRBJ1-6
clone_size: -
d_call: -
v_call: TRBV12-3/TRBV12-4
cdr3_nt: TGTGCCAGCAGTCCCCGGGGGGTTTCACCCCTCCACTTT
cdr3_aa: CASSPRGVSPLHF

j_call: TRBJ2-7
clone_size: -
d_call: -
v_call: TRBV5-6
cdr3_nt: TGTGCCAGCAGCCCAGTGGACAGGGACTACAATGAGCAGTACTTC
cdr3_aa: CASSPVDRDYNEQYF

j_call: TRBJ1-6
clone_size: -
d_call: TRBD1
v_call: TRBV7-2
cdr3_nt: TGTGCCAGCAGCCTGACCGGGACAGATAATTCACCCCTCCACTTT
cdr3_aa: CASSLTGTDNSPLHF

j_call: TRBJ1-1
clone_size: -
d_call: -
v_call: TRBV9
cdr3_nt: TGTGCCAACGACCGGGACGGGAACACTGAAGCTTTCTTT
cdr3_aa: CANDRDGNTEAFF

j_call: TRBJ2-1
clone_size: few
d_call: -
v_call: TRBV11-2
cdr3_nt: TGTGCCAGCAGCTCCATAGGGGCGGGAAGTCGTCACAATGAGCAGTTCTTC
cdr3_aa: CASSSIGAGSRHNEQFF

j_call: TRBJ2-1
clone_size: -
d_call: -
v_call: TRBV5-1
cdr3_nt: TGCGCCAGCAGCTTGGCAATAGGAAATGAGCAGCTCTTC
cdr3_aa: CASSLAIGNEQLF

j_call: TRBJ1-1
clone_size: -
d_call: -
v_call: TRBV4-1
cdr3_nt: TGCGCCAGCAGCCAAGATACTGCTGAAGCTTTCTTT
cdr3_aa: CASSQDTAEAFF

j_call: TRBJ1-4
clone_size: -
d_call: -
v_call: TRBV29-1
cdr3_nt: TGCAGCGTTGAAAGGGGTGAAAAACTGTTTTTT
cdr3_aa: CSVERGEKLFF

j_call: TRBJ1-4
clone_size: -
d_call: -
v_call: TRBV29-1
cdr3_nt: TGCAGCGTTGTGCTTGCAACTAATGAAAAACTGTTTTTT
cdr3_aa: CSVVLATNEKLFF

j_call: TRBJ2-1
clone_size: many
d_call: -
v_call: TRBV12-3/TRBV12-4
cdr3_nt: TGTGCCAGCAGTTTGATGGGTGAGCAGTTCTTC
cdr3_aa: CASSLMGEQFF

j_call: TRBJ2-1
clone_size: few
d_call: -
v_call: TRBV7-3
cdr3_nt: TGTGCCAGCAGCTTAGGGGGAATCTACAATGAGCAGTTCTTC
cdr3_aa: CASSLGGIYNEQFF

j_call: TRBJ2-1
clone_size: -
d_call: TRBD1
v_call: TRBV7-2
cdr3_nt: TGTGCCAGCAGCTTAGCGGGCCGGGACAGGGGCCACAATGAGCAGTTCTTC
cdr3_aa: CASSLAGRDRGHNEQFF

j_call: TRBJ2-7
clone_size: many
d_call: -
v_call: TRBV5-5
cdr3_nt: TGTGCCAGCAGCTTGGATGGACACGATTACGAGCAGTACTTC
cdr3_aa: CASSLDGHDYEQYF

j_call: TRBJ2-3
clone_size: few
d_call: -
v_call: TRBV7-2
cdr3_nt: TGTGCCAGCAGCTTGGACGGATATTTGGATACGCAGTATTTT
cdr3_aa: CASSLDGYLDTQYF

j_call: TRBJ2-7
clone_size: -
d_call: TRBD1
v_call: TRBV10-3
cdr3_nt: TGTGCCATCAGTGAGTCGGGGACAGTCATTTCCTACGAGCAGTACTTC
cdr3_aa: CAISESGTVISYEQYF

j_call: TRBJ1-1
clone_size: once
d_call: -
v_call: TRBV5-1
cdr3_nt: TGCGCCAGCAGCTTGGCCGGTAGGGAAGGGAAAGCTTTCTTT
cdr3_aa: CASSLAGREGKAFF

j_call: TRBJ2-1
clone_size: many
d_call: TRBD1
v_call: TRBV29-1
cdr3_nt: TGCAGCGTTGTGGGACAGGGAGGCAATGAGCAGTTCTTC
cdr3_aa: CSVVGQGGNEQFF

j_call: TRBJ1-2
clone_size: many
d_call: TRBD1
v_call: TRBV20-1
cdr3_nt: TGCAGTGCTAGCCGGAACCAGGGGGACGATGGCTACACCTTC
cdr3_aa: CSASRNQGDDGYTF

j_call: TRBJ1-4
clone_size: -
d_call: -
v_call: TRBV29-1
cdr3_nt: TGCAGCGTTGTCAGCCGAGCTAATGAAAAACTGTTTTTT
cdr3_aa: CSVVSRANEKLFF

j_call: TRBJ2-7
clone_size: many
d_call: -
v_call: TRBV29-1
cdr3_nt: TGCAGCGTTGAGGTCGGGGGCGCGGGGTACGAGCAGTACTTC
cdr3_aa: CSVEVGGAGYEQYF

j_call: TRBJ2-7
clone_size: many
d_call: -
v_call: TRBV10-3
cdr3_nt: TGTGCCATCAGTGGGCTGGACAGTTCCTACGAGCAGTACTTC
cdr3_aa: CAISGLDSSYEQYF

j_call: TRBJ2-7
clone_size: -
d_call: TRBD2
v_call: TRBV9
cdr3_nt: TGTGCCAGCAGCGTGGGGAGGGAGGGATTCGAGCAGTACTTC
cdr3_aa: CASSVGREGFEQYF

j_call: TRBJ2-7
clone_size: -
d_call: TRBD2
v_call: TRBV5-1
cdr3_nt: TGCGCCAGCAGCAAGCTAGCGGACCCCTACGAGCAGTACTTC
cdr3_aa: CASSKLADPYEQYF

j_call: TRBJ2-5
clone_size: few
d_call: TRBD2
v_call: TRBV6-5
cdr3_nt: TGTGCCAGCAGTTACTCGAGCGGGGGCTTCCAAGAGACCCAGTACTTC
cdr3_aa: CASSYSSGGFQETQYF

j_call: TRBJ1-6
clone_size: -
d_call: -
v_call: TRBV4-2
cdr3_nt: TGTGCCAGCAGCCAAGATTACAGGACCAATTCACCCCTCCACTTT
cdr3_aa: CASSQDYRTNSPLHF